This TCR beta chain was recorded in a study of Graves' ophthalmopathy and Graves' hyperthyroidism. Across the study: Samples of peripheral blood were obtained at initial diagnosis, prior to treatment of any kind.

This clonotype was seen repeatedly, ten times or more. Its antigen is unknown. As the template, RNA transcripts were used to amplify TCR beta CDR3 regions. Second-round multiplex PCR followed a first-round RT-PCR using HTBI primers. TCRdb re-called the multiplex PCR reads with MiXCR, one entry per CDR3 protein. The sample holds around 340,000 distinct CDR3 sequences; roughly a sixth are singletons and the top ten take around an eighth. Exclusion covered patients with other autoimmune diseases or uncontrolled infections (as well as pregnancy or lactation). Broader study findings: Most clonotypes expanded in thyroid above 0.001 frequency were present in blood too.

This CDR3 is 14 amino acids long. V shed 6 bases and J shed 5 bases, with 16 bases lying between them. Germline assignment: CDR1 MNHNS and CDR2 SASEGT. The sample consisted of peripheral blood. V gene TRBV6-1 combines with J gene TRBJ1-1; D is perhaps TRBD1 (5 bases). The receptor was derived from an adult man with Graves' ophthalmopathy. The CDR3 DNA sequence: TGTGCCAGCAGCAGGGTACAGCCTGGGACTGAAGCTTTCTTT. It encodes CASSRVQPGTEAFF.